This T cell receptor (beta chain) was found in a study of T cells after yellow fever vaccination. Across the study: Staining for CD3, CD45RA, CCR7 and CD95 enabled sorting of EM, EMRA, CM and Tscm memory subsets. Some fractions had low cell numbers, and these were prepared with SMART-Seq v4 Ultra Low Input. Study-level findings and limits: Once the booster was given, most primary-vaccination clones reappeared, at over 95% for CD4 and roughly 85% for CD8. A limited proportion of clonotypes was detected within both the CD4 and CD8 compartments.

This clonotype was seen repeatedly, ten times or more. Germline values: CDR1 DFQATT, CDR2 SNEGSKA (reference sequence). The CDR3 has 16 residues. V lost 0 bases and J 4 bases, leaving 19 bases between the germline ends. MiXCR was run by TCRdb on the 5' RACE reads, yielding one entry per CDR3 protein. The sample lists 20,000 to 25,000 distinct CDR3 sequences; 4% to 6% were seen once. The source was PBMCs, either bulk or a sorted T-cell subset (CD4+, CD8+, memory, or dextramer-sorted; not recorded which), collected 35 to 50 days after the first yellow fever vaccination. The chain is built from TRBV20-1 and TRBJ2-7; D gene unclear. This sequence originates from a man between 18 and 29 years old who received the YFV17D yellow fever vaccine. CDR3 nucleotides: TGCAGTGCTAGAGATAGAAGGCAGGATGTTAGTTACGAGCAGTACTTC. Amino acids: CSARDRRQDVSYEQYF.